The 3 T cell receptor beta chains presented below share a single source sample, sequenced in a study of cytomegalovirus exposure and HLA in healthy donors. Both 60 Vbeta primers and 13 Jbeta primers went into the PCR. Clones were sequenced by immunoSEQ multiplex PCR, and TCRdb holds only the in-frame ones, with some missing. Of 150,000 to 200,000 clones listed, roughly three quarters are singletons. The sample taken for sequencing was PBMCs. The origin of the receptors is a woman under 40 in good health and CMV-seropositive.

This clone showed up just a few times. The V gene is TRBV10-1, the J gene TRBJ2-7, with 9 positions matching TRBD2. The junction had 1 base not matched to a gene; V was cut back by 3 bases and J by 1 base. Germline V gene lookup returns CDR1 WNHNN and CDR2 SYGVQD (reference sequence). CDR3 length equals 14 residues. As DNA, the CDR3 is TGCGCCAGCAGTGAAGGACTAGCGTCCTACGAGCAGTACTTC. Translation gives CASSEGLASYEQYF.

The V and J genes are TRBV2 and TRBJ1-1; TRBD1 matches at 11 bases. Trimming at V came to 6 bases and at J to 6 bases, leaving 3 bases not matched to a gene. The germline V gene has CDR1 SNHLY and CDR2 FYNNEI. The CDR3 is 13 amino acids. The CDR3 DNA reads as TGTGCCAGCAGGGGACAGGGGGTCGCTGAAGCTTTCTTT. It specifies CASRGQGVAEAFF.

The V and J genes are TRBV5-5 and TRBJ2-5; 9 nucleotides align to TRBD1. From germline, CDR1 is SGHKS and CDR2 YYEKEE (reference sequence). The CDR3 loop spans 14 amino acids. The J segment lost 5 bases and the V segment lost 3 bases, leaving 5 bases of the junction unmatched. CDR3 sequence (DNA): TGTGCCAGCAGCTCGACAGGGGGTGAGGAGACCCAGTACTTC. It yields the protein CASSSTGGEETQYF. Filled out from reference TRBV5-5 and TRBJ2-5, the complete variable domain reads DAGVTQSPTHLIKTRGQQVTLRCSPISGHKSVSWYQQVLGQGPQFIFQYYEKEERGRGNFPDRFSARQFPNYSSELNVNALLLGDSALYLCASSSTGGEETQYFGPGTRLLVL.